This T cell receptor (beta chain) stems from a study of T-cell memory formation after mild COVID-19. The sample holds a few counts of this clonotype. With V trimmed by 10 bases and J by 0 bases, 5 bases remained unmatched. The CDR3 has 16 residues. In TCRdb, the 5' RACE reads were re-called with MiXCR into one record per CDR3 protein. The sample lists some 100,000 distinct CDR3 sequences; 11% were seen once. The sample comprised PBMCs or a T cell subset sorted from them (not recorded which). The chain uses TRBV12-3 or TRBV12-4 and TRBJ2-6; 11 bases map to TRBD2. The sequence came from a man aged 18 to 29 who had mild COVID-19 (a few samples of this study predate the infection). Cell type and time point are not known. CDR3 sequence (DNA): TGTGCCATTATAGCGGGGGGGCCCTCTGGGGCCAACGTCCTGACTTTC. Translation: CAIIAGGPSGANVLTF.